Shown below are 23 T cell receptor beta chains from a single sample sequenced in a study of blood T cell dynamics during melanoma immunotherapy. Measured with immunoSEQ multiplex PCR; TCRdb has only the in-frame clones, and not every one. The data hold over 12,000 clones, with around nine tenths observed a single time. Documented time point: week 3, after first cycle of checkpoint inhibitor. Sequencing was performed on blood, taken from a patient treated with checkpoint blockade. These receptors all stem from a human donor with melanoma.

The V gene is TRBV6-5, the J gene TRBJ2-1; 12 nucleotides match TRBD1. Germline loops: CDR1 MNHEY, CDR2 SVGAGI. This CDR3 has 15 amino acids. V trimming: 4 bases; J trimming: 5 bases; junction bases outside the gene matches: 3. CDR3 sequence: CASSLGTGGNNEQFF. In nucleotides, the CDR3 is TGTGCCAGCAGTTTGGGGACAGGGGGCAACAATGAGCAGTTCTTC.

The chain combines TRBV27 with TRBJ2-7; D not resolved. CDR1 and CDR2 (germline): MNHEY, SMNVEV (reference sequence). The CDR3 has 16 residues. V shed 3 bases and J shed 2 bases, with 17 bases lying between them. CDR3 bases: TGTGCCAGCAGTTTTTCCGGTATGCTCAGAACCTACGAGCAGTACTTC. This encodes CASSFSGMLRTYEQYF.

This rearrangement joins TRBV5-5 to TRBJ1-2, with 9 bases lining up with TRBD1. The V segment lost 2 bases and the J segment 4 bases; nucleotides outside the gene matches: 18. The CDR3 consists of 19 residues. In germline, CDR1 is SGHKS, CDR2 YYEKEE (reference sequence). The CDR3 DNA is TGTGCCAGCAGCTTTTCGAGGGGGACAGGGAGTAGATCGGTCTATGGCTACACCTTC. Translating gives CASSFSRGTGSRSVYGYTF.

This clone came up a few times. This rearrangement joins TRBV6-1 to TRBJ1-2; 9 bases agree with TRBD1. The CDR3 length is 13 residues. Trimming took 3 bases from V and 5 from J; bases not matched to a gene: 1. Per germline, CDR1 MNHNS and CDR2 SASEGT. The CDR3 nucleotides are TGTGCCAGCAGTGACGGACAGGGGTATGGCTACACCTTC. Its protein is CASSDGQGYGYTF.

The chain links TRBV5-1 to TRBJ2-4; no reliable D call. Looked up from germline, CDR1 is SGHRS and CDR2 is YFSETQ. The length of the CDR3 is 10 residues. V lost 4 bases to trimming and J lost 15 bases, with 11 bases between them. In DNA form, the CDR3 reads TGCGCCAGCAGCGGGCCGACACGGTACTTC. This gives the protein CASSGPTRYF.

This clone was seen a single time. This sequence joins TRBV19 and TRBJ1-3; no firm D call. Germline V CDR1 and CDR2: LNHDA, SQIVND (reference sequence). The CDR3 sequence is 14 residues long. V dropped 4 bases and J dropped 8 bases, with 15 bases sitting between them. CDR3 DNA sequence: TGTGCCAGTAGTACCTACAGAGATGGGGACACCATATATTTT. Translated, it gives CASSTYRDGDTIYF.

The chain couples TRBV11-2 to TRBJ2-5; 8 positions agree with TRBD2. Germline trimming cut 0 bases from V and 2 bases from J; bases unmatched to any gene: 8. This CDR3 has 17 residues. Germline values: CDR1 SGHAT, CDR2 FQNNGV. The CDR3 DNA is TGTGCCAGCAGCTTAGATCCCTGGGTAGCGGGACAAGAGACCCAGTACTTC. This sequence encodes CASSLDPWVAGQETQYF.

The CDR3: CASSQIGTGVYGYTF. The CDR3 bases are TGTGCCAGCAGCCAAATAGGGACAGGGGTCTATGGCTACACCTTC. The rearrangement uses TRBV28 and TRBJ1-2; TRBD1 aligns across 10 bases. Germline V lookup: CDR1 MDHEN, CDR2 SYDVKM. V gave up 6 bases and J gave up 4 bases; unmatched junction bases: 8. This CDR3 has 15 amino acids.

This rearrangement joins TRBV28 to TRBJ1-1; a possible D gene is TRBD1 (6 bases). Germline CDR1 is MDHEN and CDR2 is SYDVKM. Trimming stripped 3 bases from V and 1 base from J, with 15 bases between. The CDR3 runs to 16 residues. CDR3 in amino acids: CASSLRAGAQNTEAFF. DNA for the CDR3: TGTGCCAGCAGTTTGAGGGCGGGGGCTCAGAACACTGAAGCTTTCTTT.

This rearrangement joins TRBV7-2 to TRBJ2-5, with unresolved D. The J call is uncertain, as TRBJ2-7 better fits the DNA end. Germline values: CDR1 SGHTA, CDR2 FQGNSA. This CDR3 is built from 11 residues. CDR3 DNA sequence: TGTGCCAGCAGCGATCGACGCGAGCAGTACTTC. It is translated as CASSDRREQYF.

This chain links TRBV5-1 with TRBJ1-6; no clear D. V gave up 4 bases and J gave up 7 bases, with 9 bases separating them. The CDR3 consists of 13 residues. Germline-derived CDR1 and CDR2 are SGHRS and YFSETQ. The CDR3 nucleotides read TGCGCCAGCAGCGGGCTGTCCAATTCACCCCTCCACTTT. Amino acid sequence: CASSGLSNSPLHF.

V gene TRBV30 combines with J gene TRBJ2-3; D remains ambiguous. Trimming took off 2 bases at V and 4 bases at J, with 4 bases between the two ends. The CDR3 has 11 amino acids. Looked up from germline, CDR1 is GTSNPN and CDR2 is SVGIG (reference sequence). The CDR3 nucleotides are TGTGCCTGGAGTTCTTCAGATACGCAGTATTTT. The encoded protein is CAWSSSDTQYF.

The chain couples TRBV5-1 to TRBJ1-1; 7 bases fit TRBD1. The CDR3 consists of 16 residues. Trimming cost V 2 bases and J 1 base; bases outside gene matches: 8. Germline CDR1 and CDR2: SGHRS and YFSETQ. The CDR3: CASSLRTGYGNTEAFF. The CDR3 DNA sequence: TGCGCCAGCAGCTTACGGACAGGATATGGGAACACTGAAGCTTTCTTT.

The chain has TRBV7-2 and TRBJ1-1; D may be TRBD1 (5 bases). This CDR3 has 15 amino acids. The germline V gene has CDR1 SGHTA and CDR2 FQGNSA. Deletions cut 1 base from V and 5 bases from J, with 14 bases between. CDR3 sequence (DNA): TGTGCCAGCAGCTTAGATGGGGGGTTGGGGACTGAAGCTTTCTTT. This gives the protein CASSLDGGLGTEAFF. The full variable domain, with the rest looked up from reference TRBV7-2 and TRBJ1-1, is GAGVSQSPSNKVTEKGKDVELRCDPISGHTALYWYRQSLGQGLEFLIYFQGNSAPDKSGLPSDRFSAERTGGSVSTLTIQRTQQEDSAVYLCASSLDGGLGTEAFFGQGTRLTVV.

This clone was picked up a small number of times. This chain joins TRBV18 and TRBJ1-1; possibly TRBD1 for D (6 bases). This CDR3 spans 11 amino acids. In germline, CDR1 is KGHSH, CDR2 LQKENI. Trimming took 8 bases from V and 7 from J, leaving 11 bases between them. CDR3 nucleotide sequence: TGTGCCAGCCGGAGGGGGGATGAAGCTTTCTTT. It yields the protein CASRRGDEAFF. The full variable domain, rest sourced from reference TRBV18 and TRBJ1-1, is NAGVMQNPRHLVRRRGQEARLRCSPMKGHSHVYWYRQLPEEGLKFMVYLQKENIIDESGMPKERFSAEFPKEGPSILRIQQVVRGDSAAYFCASRRGDEAFFGQGTRLTVV.

Regarding this clone: A read error may produce the germline difference seen at one junction end. This chain joins TRBV7-7 and TRBJ2-5; 8 bases are a match to TRBD2. Per germline, CDR1 SSHAT and CDR2 FNYEAQ (reference sequence). The CDR3 sequence is 16 residues long. This CDR3 is CASSFAGNRGGETQYF. The CDR3 DNA is TGTGCTAGCAGCTTCGCCGGGAACCGGGGGGGGGAGACCCAGTACTTC.

The gene calls are TRBV19 and TRBJ1-5; 8 bases are shared with TRBD1. Trimming removed 4 bases from V and 6 bases from J; junction bases left unmatched: 5. CDR3 length equals 14 residues. The V gene's germline CDR1 is LNHDA and CDR2 SQIVND (reference sequence). CDR3 amino acids: CASSTYDRGQPQHF. CDR3 bases: TGTGCCAGTAGTACATACGACAGGGGTCAGCCCCAGCATTTT.

This chain joins TRBV7-9 and TRBJ2-1; 8 bases agree with TRBD1. This CDR3 region has 16 residues. The germline V gene encodes CDR1 SEHNR and CDR2 FQNEAQ (reference sequence). Trimming took 4 bases from V and 5 from J; bases not matched to a gene: 10. CDR3 sequence reads: CASSSRRGQPNNEQFF. CDR3 DNA: TGTGCCAGCAGCTCGCGCAGGGGGCAGCCTAACAATGAGCAGTTCTTC.

This chain joins TRBV11-2 and TRBJ2-7; D possibly corresponds to TRBD1 (5 bases). Germline loops: CDR1 SGHAT, CDR2 FQNNGV. Trimming shortened V by 3 bases and J by 5 bases, and 11 bases separated the two germline ends. The CDR3 extends over 13 amino acids. The CDR3 protein is CASSLVQGNEQYF. The CDR3 DNA follows: TGTGCCAGCAGCTTGGTCCAGGGAAACGAGCAGTACTTC.

CDR3 in DNA: TGCGCCAGCAGCTCCCTGGGGGGGAGCTCTGGAAACACCATATATTTT. Translating it yields CASSSLGGSSGNTIYF. V usage is TRBV5-1 and J usage is TRBJ1-3, with a possible D match to TRBD1 (5 bases). The V end lost 3 bases, the J end lost 0 bases, and 13 bases lay between the germline ends. The length of the CDR3 is 16 residues. Germline V gene lookup returns CDR1 SGHRS and CDR2 YFSETQ.

The V call is TRBV5-4, the J call TRBJ2-7; possible D gene TRBD2, 5 bases. The CDR3 consists of 15 residues. Trimming shortened V by 0 bases and J by 1 base, and 11 bases separated the two germline ends. Germline V gene lookup returns CDR1 SGHNT and CDR2 YYREEE (reference sequence). CDR3 sequence: CASSLDGVASYEQYF. CDR3 DNA: TGTGCCAGCAGCTTGGACGGGGTGGCGTCCTACGAGCAGTACTTC.

V is TRBV7-8 and J is TRBJ1-5; TRBD1 matches 7 bases. The junction had 6 bases not matched to a gene; V was cut back by 1 base and J by 6 bases. The CDR3 contains 15 residues. From germline, CDR1 is SGHVS and CDR2 FQNEAQ. The CDR3 is CASSLVEGAGQPQHF. The CDR3 DNA sequence: TGTGCCAGCAGCTTAGTGGAGGGGGCCGGTCAGCCCCAGCATTTT.

The gene calls are TRBV28 and TRBJ1-3; D is ambiguous. Trimming took 8 bases from V and 1 from J, leaving 6 bases between them. This CDR3 has 12 residues. Per germline, CDR1 MDHEN and CDR2 SYDVKM. CDR3 amino acids: CASDGSGNTIYF. In DNA form, the CDR3 reads TGTGCCAGCGACGGGTCTGGAAACACCATATATTTT.